The following is a TCR beta chain sequence with its context. Its antigen remains unidentified. Per-nucleotide qualities are absent, and no much larger clonotype sits a single base away. The data originate from a study of blood T cell repertoires in COVID-19 (dated by TCRdb to the early 2020s). With respect to the entire study: Samples from collaborators originated in the United States, Italy and Spain and spanned both the acute and convalescent phases of COVID-19. The material from the prospective study consisted of cDNA or gDNA derived from T cells, B-cell-depleted T cells, or PBMCs. Deeply sampled blood TCRbeta repertoires from subjects exposed to, actively infected with, or recovered from COVID-19 were included in the dataset. The repertoires were released in a freely available public database intended as a resource for research on the immune response to SARS-CoV-2. Samples were obtained from the ongoing ImmuneRACE study (first 160 participants) and from 1,254 subjects provided by 6 global collaborators. A de-identified subject ID, COVID-19 status, age in years and sex were almost always included in the sample metadata. Where HLA class I and class II types were available, the types were taken from metadata supplied by the sample provider, not from assay-based typing.

Participants in the prospective study were aged roughly 18 to 90 years, lived in about two dozen United States geographic areas, and enrolled through a virtual design. Cohort assignment in the prospective study relied on participant-reported clinical history from a screening survey and a study questionnaire. ImmuneRACE Cohort 3 recovered participants were defined by two consecutive negative NP/OP PCR tests, healthcare professional clearance, or symptom resolution. In the prospective study, whole blood, serum and a nasopharyngeal or oropharyngeal swab were collected from each participant by mobile phlebotomists. Participants in the prospective study had the option to provide additional blood draws and questionnaires over a roughly 2-month period. Prospective study blood samples were shipped either frozen or at room temperature before DNA extraction. The immunoSEQ Assay, a bias-controlled multiplex PCR, was used to amplify TCRbeta CDR3 regions from genomic DNA. As for the original processing: The number of nucleated cells in each sample was estimated from the amplification of reference gene primers within the assay. To quantify the absolute abundance of each unique TCRbeta CDR3 rearrangement, sequence reads were collapsed and filtered. For each sample, productive Simpson clonality was calculated by taking the square root of Simpson's diversity index across productive rearrangements. TCRdb took over this immuneACCESS table, retaining in-frame rearrangements with V and J assigned. Such tables are incomplete; in checked studies, under half of the missing clones stem from an unresolved V gene, and the remainder is unexplained. Clonal size and the V and J genes are those of that table, whereas D and trimming came from the DNA. This sample has around 370,000 clones in its table, and around 90% of those were observed once. About 1.1% of the sample is held by the ten biggest clonotypes.

The CDR3 runs 13 residues from the cysteine to the phenylalanine. The read is trimmed to its CDR3 DNA, 39 bases read in frame from base 1. The germline V gene (reference sequence) gives CDR1 as MNHEY and CDR2 as SMNVEV. The junction shows trimming of 11 bases on V and 1 base on J, plus 14 bases between the germline ends. Study-level results and caveats: Clinical and demographic metadata were provided uncurated, with the amount varying by source and participant.

Material for sequencing was PBMCs or T cells enriched from blood (not recorded which). Rearrangement joined TRBV27 to TRBJ1-1, with no confident D gene call. The TCR comes from a woman aged 18-35 years who had recovered from COVID-19. The CDR3 is CAGVKAANTEAFF. The nucleotide sequence is TGTGCCGGAGTAAAGGCCGCGAACACTGAAGCTTTCTTT.